The TCR beta chain under discussion was sequenced for a study of blood T cell repertoires in COVID-19. On the study more broadly: Samples representing acute and convalescent COVID-19 were sourced from the United States, Italy and Spain.

It was during active infection that Seattle patients were enrolled and then longitudinally followed. CDR1 GTSNPN and CDR2 SVGIG come from the germline V gene (reference sequence). The CDR3 consists of 16 residues. V lost 1 base and J lost 5; bases outside the gene matches: 14. The assay was immunoSEQ multiplex PCR, and TCRdb's table has in-frame clones only and misses some. The sample lists 250,000 to 350,000 clones, 70% to 85% occurring once. What was sequenced was peripheral blood. This chain joins TRBV30 and TRBJ2-7, with 7 bases fitting TRBD1. This sequence was found in a human donor with COVID-19, enrolled during active disease. The donor label of this sample is uncertain. The CDR3 DNA follows: TGTGCCTGGAGTGACCAACAGGGGTCCCTTGAGGACGAGCAGTACTTC. Translating it yields CAWSDQQGSLEDEQYF. The full variable domain, completed using reference TRBV30 and TRBJ2-7, is SQTIHQWPATLVQPVGSPLSLECTVEGTSNPNLYWYRQAAGRGLQLLFYSVGIGQISSEVPQNLSASRPQDRQFILSSKKLLLSDSGFYLCAWSDQQGSLEDEQYFGPGTRLTVT.